This TCR beta chain was captured by sequencing in a study of blood T cell repertoires in COVID-19. J lost 5 bases, V lost 5 bases, and 8 bases had no gene match. Germline values: CDR1 MNHEY, CDR2 SVGEGT. The CDR3 covers 15 residues. Profiling relied on immunoSEQ multiplex PCR, and the TCRdb table lists in-frame clones only, not all of them. The sample yields some 150,000 clones, under 90% seen once. Sequencing was done on a sample of peripheral blood. The V call is TRBV6-2 or TRBV6-3, the J call TRBJ1-5; 8 nucleotides line up with TRBD1. The sequence came from a man aged 55-75 years with acute or convalescent COVID-19. CDR3 sequence reads: CASSRSQGGDQPQHF. CDR3 coding DNA: TGTGCCAGCAGTCGTTCACAGGGGGGGGATCAGCCCCAGCATTTT.